The 30 T cell receptor beta chains in this list originate from one sample, sequenced in a study of Ad26.COV2.S vaccination and SARS-CoV-2 variants. Sequenced by immunoSEQ multiplex PCR; TCRdb stores in-frame clones only, minus some. This table holds 350,000 to 600,000 clones, about 89% found once. Documented treatment: some 20 received Ad26.COV2.S at low or high dose, single or two shots; 5 received placebo; per-sample allocation not given. All samples were drawn on day 63, counting from the first vaccine or placebo injection. The sequencing used peripheral blood, collected in a trial of Ad26.COV2.S vaccine versus placebo. All receptors derive from a person between 18 and 60 years old who received the Ad26.COV2.S COVID-19 vaccine or a placebo.

The genes are TRBV3-1 (or the pseudogene TRBV3-2) and TRBJ2-1, with 13 nucleotides matching TRBD2. J gave up 7 bases and V 4 bases, and 4 bases lay outside the gene matches. The CDR3 has 15 amino acids. Looked up from germline, CDR1 is LGHDT and CDR2 is YNNKEL (reference sequence). CDR3 protein: CASSLTSGRMNEQFF. CDR3 DNA sequence: TGTGCCAGCAGCCTGACTAGCGGGAGGATGAATGAGCAGTTCTTC.

This clone came up once. The chain recombines TRBV7-8 with TRBJ1-2; D is unresolved. CDR3 length equals 12 residues. V lost 5 bases and J lost 5, with 9 bases in between. Germline CDR1 and CDR2: SGHVS and FQNEAQ. The CDR3 here is CASSPNKYGYTF. CDR3 DNA sequence: TGTGCCAGCAGCCCAAACAAGTATGGCTACACCTTC.

The CDR3 DNA reads as TGTGCCAGCAGCTTAGGTAGCGACTACAATGAGCAGTTCTTC. Protein product: CASSLGSDYNEQFF. The rearrangement uses TRBV11-3 and TRBJ2-1, with D perhaps TRBD2 (5 bases). Per germline, CDR1 SGHNT and CDR2 YENEEA. The V end lost 1 base, the J end lost 3 bases, and 7 bases lay between the germline ends. The CDR3 is 14 amino acids.

The chain joins TRBV5-1 to TRBJ1-1; 7 nucleotides agree with TRBD1. The ends lost 0 bases at V and 4 bases at J; junction bases unmatched: 9. This CDR3 contains 16 residues. Germline CDR1 SGHRS, CDR2 YFSETQ. This CDR3 reads CASSLGPGGASTEAFF. The CDR3 nucleotides are TGCGCCAGCAGCTTGGGACCAGGGGGGGCCAGCACTGAAGCTTTCTTT.

The chain employs TRBV21-1 and TRBJ2-2. TRBV21-1 is tagged as a pseudogene. The CDR3 length is 17 residues. The CDR3 spells CASSNYLGPLGAGELFF. CDR3 in DNA: TGTGCCAGCAGCAATTACTTAGGCCCACTCGGCGCCGGGGAGCTGTTTTTT.

The chain recombines TRBV3-1 (or the pseudogene TRBV3-2) with TRBJ2-7; 9 bases agree with TRBD2. Trimming took 3 bases from V and 0 from J; bases not matched to a gene: 6. The germline V gene encodes CDR1 LGHDT and CDR2 YNNKEL (reference sequence). The CDR3 length is 16 residues. The CDR3 protein is CASSQFLSGSSYEQYF. The CDR3 DNA follows: TGTGCCAGCAGCCAGTTTCTTAGCGGGAGCTCCTACGAGCAGTACTTC.

A few counts support this clone. V gene TRBV19 combines with J gene TRBJ1-1; a possible D gene is TRBD1 (6 bases). Deletions cut 3 bases from V and 0 bases from J, with 14 bases between. The CDR3 is 16 residues long. CDR1 is LNHDA, CDR2 SQIVND, per germline (reference sequence). This chain's CDR3 is CASSITGTLLNTEAFF. The CDR3 nucleotides read TGTGCCAGTAGTATCACCGGGACACTCTTGAACACTGAAGCTTTCTTT.

V gene TRBV18 combines with J gene TRBJ1-3; D not certain. The CDR3 spans 14 residues. Germline V gene data show CDR1 as KGHSH and CDR2 as LQKENI. The ends were cut back, 2 bases at V and 6 bases at J, with 11 bases in the middle. In nucleotides, the CDR3 is TGTGCCAGCTCACCAGAGAATCGGGTAAACACCATATATTTT. Its translation is CASSPENRVNTIYF.

The rearrangement uses TRBV6-5 and TRBJ1-2; D call uncertain. V lost 2 bases and J 4 bases, leaving 8 bases between the germline ends. The CDR3 is 13 residues long. Germline V lookup: CDR1 MNHEY, CDR2 SVGAGI. CDR3: CASSYAESYGYTF. DNA for the CDR3: TGTGCCAGCAGTTACGCCGAGTCCTATGGCTACACCTTC.

The V and J genes are TRBV24-1 and TRBJ1-5; 7 nucleotides align to TRBD1. Germline trimming cut 4 bases from V and 6 bases from J; bases unmatched to any gene: 5. Germline CDR1 is KGHDR and CDR2 is SFDVKD. The CDR3 runs to 14 residues. The CDR3 bases are TGTGCCACCAGTGAGGCAGGGGGGGCTCAGCCCCAGCATTTT. This gives the protein CATSEAGGAQPQHF.

The chain combines TRBV2 with TRBJ2-1; possibly TRBD2 for D (6 bases). Trimming removed 3 bases from V and 9 bases from J, with 27 bases in between. This CDR3 contains 18 residues. CDR1 and CDR2 (germline): SNHLY, FYNNEI. The DNA for the CDR3 is TGTGCCAGCAGTGATCTTGGACTACGGGGCGGAACGAGGGGTGAGCAGTTCTTC. Amino acid sequence: CASSDLGLRGGTRGEQFF.

The gene calls are TRBV5-1 and TRBJ2-7; 10 nucleotides agree with TRBD2. V gave up 2 bases and J gave up 4 bases; unmatched junction bases: 6. This CDR3 has 15 residues. Germline assignment: CDR1 SGHRS and CDR2 YFSETQ. CDR3 sequence (DNA): TGCGCCAGCAGCTTCCTAGCGGGAGTGATGTACGAGCAGTACTTC. Its protein product is CASSFLAGVMYEQYF.

V is TRBV6-6 and J is TRBJ1-1; D gene ambiguous. V lost 2 bases and J 4 bases, leaving 8 bases between the germline ends. The germline V gene encodes CDR1 MNHNY and CDR2 SVGAGI (reference sequence). CDR3 length equals 13 residues. The CDR3 reads CASSYAAATEAFF. The CDR3 coding sequence is TGTGCCAGCAGTTACGCCGCCGCCACTGAAGCTTTCTTT.

V and J are TRBV30 and TRBJ2-3, with D uncertain. V was cut by 6 bases and J by 8 bases, with 18 bases left in between. CDR1 is GTSNPN and CDR2 is SVGIG in the germline V gene (reference sequence). The CDR3 covers 13 residues. CDR3 sequence reads: CACGPPSSTTQYF. CDR3 nucleotide sequence: TGTGCCTGCGGGCCTCCATCCTCAACTACGCAGTATTTT.

The chain couples TRBV9 to TRBJ2-1, with a weak D call TRBD2 (6 bases). The CDR3 has 16 amino acids. Per germline, CDR1 SGDLS and CDR2 YYNGEE. Trimming shortened V by 6 bases and J by 5 bases, and 21 bases separated the two germline ends. CDR3 sequence (DNA): TGTGCCAGCACCCCCTCCGGGCTAGCGAAACACAATGAGCAGTTCTTC. Its translation: CASTPSGLAKHNEQFF.

V usage is TRBV28 and J usage is TRBJ2-3; the match to TRBD2 covers 11 bases. Germline V lookup: CDR1 MDHEN, CDR2 SYDVKM. Germline trimming cut 6 bases from V and 3 bases from J; bases unmatched to any gene: 5. The CDR3 is 15 amino acids. This chain's CDR3 is CASRWTSGLTDTQYF. The CDR3 DNA is TGTGCCAGCAGATGGACTAGCGGGTTGACAGATACGCAGTATTTT.

This chain links TRBV9 with TRBJ2-7; TRBD2 aligns across 15 bases. With V trimmed by 3 bases and J by 6 bases, 4 bases remained unmatched. The germline V gene has CDR1 SGDLS and CDR2 YYNGEE. This CDR3 region has 15 residues. CDR3 loop: CASSGSGLAGGEQYF. CDR3 bases: TGTGCCAGCAGCGGTTCGGGACTAGCGGGGGGCGAGCAGTACTTC.

The rearrangement links TRBV3-1 (or the pseudogene TRBV3-2) to TRBJ2-7; D not resolved. This CDR3 has 15 amino acids. V shed 4 bases and J shed 7 bases, with 20 bases lying between them. Looked up from germline, CDR1 is LGHDT and CDR2 is YNNKEL (reference sequence). The CDR3 region has the DNA TGTGCCAGCAGCCCCTACCTTGAAGTAGCACGGGAGCAGTACTTC. Its translation is CASSPYLEVAREQYF.

This clone was recorded only once. The rearrangement joins TRBV6-5 to TRBJ1-2; D might be TRBD1 (5 bases). CDR1 and CDR2 (germline): MNHEY, SVGAGI. Trimming removed 0 bases at V and 3 bases at J, with 11 bases between. CDR3 length: 15 residues. The CDR3 bases are TGTGCCAGCAGTTACTCGACCGCCAGGGACTATGGCTACACCTTC. This translates into CASSYSTARDYGYTF.

The chain has TRBV7-2 and TRBJ1-5; a possible D gene is TRBD1 (6 bases). This CDR3 has 15 amino acids. V dropped 5 bases and J dropped 1 base, with 12 bases sitting between them. The germline CDR1 and CDR2 sequences are SGHTA and FQGNSA. The CDR3 loop is CASSPGAVSNQPQHF. DNA of the CDR3: TGTGCCAGCAGCCCGGGGGCGGTGAGCAATCAGCCCCAGCATTTT. The full variable domain, its missing parts supplied by reference TRBV7-2 and TRBJ1-5, is GAGVSQSPSNKVTEKGKDVELRCDPISGHTALYWYRQSLGQGLEFLIYFQGNSAPDKSGLPSDRFSAERTGGSVSTLTIQRTQQEDSAVYLCASSPGAVSNQPQHFGDGTRLSIL.

CDR3 region: CASSFLLAGYNEQFF. Written as DNA, the CDR3 is TGTGCCAGCAGCTTCTTACTAGCGGGATACAATGAGCAGTTCTTC. V and J are TRBV7-9 and TRBJ2-1; TRBD2 aligns across 10 bases. The CDR3 has 15 amino acids. Germline CDR1 is SEHNR and CDR2 is FQNEAQ (reference sequence). With 3 bases clipped from V and 4 bases from J, the junction kept 3 bases outside the gene matches.

The V call is TRBV10-3, the J call TRBJ1-5; D ambiguous. The CDR3 extends over 15 amino acids. Between the trimmed V and J ends, which lost 0 bases and 6 bases, there was a span of 12 bases. The germline CDR1 and CDR2 sequences are ENHRY and SYGVKD. For the CDR3, the DNA is TGTGCCATCAGTGAGTCGGGAAGGGTTGGTCAGCCCCAGCATTTT. This gives the protein CAISESGRVGQPQHF.

This chain joins TRBV30 and TRBJ1-3, with a possible D match to TRBD1 (5 bases). Per germline, CDR1 GTSNPN and CDR2 SVGIG (reference sequence). This CDR3 contains 16 residues. V shed 2 bases and J shed 0 bases, with 14 bases lying between them. The CDR3 region has the DNA TGTGCCTGGAGTCCCCGGGACGGAAACTCTGGAAACACCATATATTTT. As protein: CAWSPRDGNSGNTIYF.

The chain uses TRBV4-2 and TRBJ2-6, with D unclear. The V gene lost 0 bases and the J gene lost 0 bases, with 9 bases spanning the gap. Germline V gene lookup returns CDR1 LGHNA and CDR2 YNFKEQ. This CDR3 has 17 amino acids. The CDR3 coding sequence is TGTGCCAGCAGCCAAGATCGAACGGGCTCTGGGGCCAACGTCCTGACTTTC. It specifies CASSQDRTGSGANVLTF.

This chain joins TRBV30 and TRBJ2-2, with D perhaps TRBD1 (5 bases). The CDR3 contains 16 residues. Looked up from germline, CDR1 is GTSNPN and CDR2 is SVGIG (reference sequence). The V and J ends lost 8 bases and 6 bases respectively, with 25 bases between them. CDR3 in DNA: TGTGCCACCTCTTTTCTCCCGGCAGGGTATCCCGGGGAGCTGTTTTTT. Its translation: CATSFLPAGYPGELFF.

V gene TRBV7-9 combines with J gene TRBJ2-7, with 9 bases aligning to TRBD2. In germline, CDR1 is SEHNR, CDR2 FQNEAQ (reference sequence). This CDR3 is built from 14 residues. V was pared by 3 bases and J by 4 bases, with 4 bases of the junction left unmatched. CDR3 amino acids: CASSLGLADYEQYF. CDR3 coding DNA: TGTGCCAGCAGCTTGGGACTAGCAGATTACGAGCAGTACTTC.

This clone was counted a single time. This chain joins TRBV24-1 and TRBJ2-3; D tentatively fits TRBD1 or TRBD2 (5 bases each). The CDR3 spans 15 residues. The V gene lost 5 bases and the J gene lost 5 bases, with 16 bases spanning the gap. The V gene's germline CDR1 is KGHDR and CDR2 SFDVKD. The DNA of the CDR3 is TGTGCCACCAGTGGCTCGGGGCCCTATGAAGATACGCAGTATTTT. This sequence encodes CATSGSGPYEDTQYF.

The chain recombines TRBV6-5 with TRBJ1-5; unclear D gene. Trimming left V 6 bases short and J 1 base short, with 13 bases between. In germline, CDR1 is MNHEY, CDR2 SVGAGI. CDR3 length equals 15 residues. CDR3 nucleotide sequence: TGTGCCAGCAGCCCGGGTGGTAGCAGCAATCAGCCCCAGCATTTT. Its translation is CASSPGGSSNQPQHF.

The CDR3 spells CSVDGDMNTEAFF. CDR3 nucleotide sequence: TGCAGCGTTGATGGGGACATGAACACTGAAGCTTTCTTT. The rearrangement uses TRBV29-1 and TRBJ1-1, with TRBD1 as a possible D gene (6 bases). V was clipped by 3 bases and J by 0 bases, with 8 bases between them. CDR1 is SQVTM and CDR2 is ANQGSEA in the germline V gene. The CDR3 sequence is 13 residues long.

The chain is built from TRBV19 and TRBJ1-2; D gene unclear. Germline CDR1 LNHDA, CDR2 SQIVND (reference sequence). This CDR3 is 14 amino acids long. The V and J ends lost 3 bases and 4 bases respectively, with 12 bases between them. As DNA, the CDR3 is TGTGCCAGTAGTATGGCAGTAAGGAGCTATGGCTACACCTTC. Its translation is CASSMAVRSYGYTF.